The source of this T cell receptor beta chain is a study of CD8 T cells in ankylosing spondylitis. General study results and limits: The authors reported significant enrichment of disease-linked clones in matched ankylosing spondylitis synovial fluid.

CDR3 length: 12 residues. Germline CDR1 reads SQVTM; CDR2 reads ANQGSEA. The junction had 3 bases not matched to a gene; V was cut back by 7 bases and J by 3 bases. TCRdb called the 5' RACE reads again in MiXCR, with one record for every CDR3 protein. The data hold around 120,000 distinct CDR3 sequences, with around 24% observed a single time. This clonotype qualifies as medium-sized. Antigen unknown. The sample was synovial fluid, either unsorted or a sorted T cell fraction (not recorded which). The chain carries TRBV29-1 and TRBJ2-3; 8 bases are a match to TRBD1. This clonotype was obtained from a male donor with ankylosing spondylitis. The CDR3 nucleotides read TGCAGCGCTGACAGGGGTACAGATACGCAGTATTTT. This codes for CSADRGTDTQYF.